The T cell receptor (beta chain) under discussion was sequenced for a study of cytomegalovirus exposure and HLA in healthy donors. V lost 8 bases, J lost 0 bases, and 14 bases lay in between. Germline V gene data show CDR1 as ENHRY and CDR2 as SYGVKD. This CDR3 spans 14 amino acids. PCR amplification relied on 60 Vbeta primers (plus 13 Jbeta primers). Sequenced by immunoSEQ multiplex PCR; TCRdb stores in-frame clones only, minus some. Found here are 65,000 or so clones, approximately 60% of them singletons; the top ten hold roughly 3.1%. The specimen was PBMCs. The chain links TRBV10-3 to TRBJ2-7; maybe TRBD1 (5 bases). The sequence was collected from a man aged 25 to 40 in good health and CMV-seronegative. CDR3 region: CAIGDRSSSYEQYF. The CDR3 bases are TGTGCCATCGGAGACAGATCGAGCTCCTACGAGCAGTACTTC.